One sample yielded the 29 T cell receptor beta chains listed below, sequenced in a study of T cells after yellow fever vaccination. TCRdb itself ran the 5' RACE reads through MiXCR, one entry per CDR3 protein. The data hold a few hundred thousand distinct CDR3 sequences, with around 8.1% observed a single time. The sample in question was PBMCs, obtained roughly 46 days after the first yellow fever vaccination. The source is a man between 18 and 29 years old who received the YFV17D yellow fever vaccine.

This chain joins TRBV29-1 and TRBJ2-7, with 8 bases identical to TRBD2. CDR1 is SQVTM and CDR2 is ANQGSEA in the germline V gene. V was clipped by 6 bases and J by 2 bases; unmatched bases: 6. CDR3 length: 13 residues. In DNA form, the CDR3 reads TGCAGCGTGAGCGGGGGAGCCACCTACGAGCAGTACTTC. Encoded protein: CSVSGGATYEQYF.

CDR3: CASSTKIQGSNSPLHF. CDR3 sequence (DNA): TGTGCCAGCAGCACCAAGATCCAGGGGTCTAATTCACCCCTCCACTTT. This chain joins TRBV12-3 or TRBV12-4 and TRBJ1-6; possibly TRBD1 for D (6 bases). Trimming took off 6 bases at V and 6 bases at J, with 18 bases between the two ends. The CDR3 is 16 residues long.

This clonotype was seen only a few times. The chain uses TRBV20-1 and TRBJ2-4; unclear D gene. The CDR3 covers 12 residues. V was pared by 7 bases and J by 5 bases, with 12 bases between. Germline values: CDR1 DFQATT, CDR2 SNEGSKA (reference sequence). The chain's CDR3 is CSGPDPQNIQYF. Written as DNA, the CDR3 is TGCAGTGGACCTGACCCCCAAAACATTCAGTACTTC.

This chain joins TRBV12-3 or TRBV12-4 and TRBJ2-7, with TRBD1 matching over 10 bases. The ends lost 3 bases at V and 7 bases at J; junction bases unmatched: 6. The CDR3 is made up of 14 amino acids. The DNA of the CDR3 is TGTGCCAGCAGTTTTGGGACAGGGGCTCAAGAGCAGTACTTC. This gives the protein CASSFGTGAQEQYF.

The chain recombines TRBV12-3 or TRBV12-4 with TRBJ2-3; weak D call: TRBD2 (6 bases). The CDR3 loop spans 15 amino acids. Trimming took off 6 bases at V and 5 bases at J, with 18 bases between the two ends. The DNA for the CDR3 is TGTGCCAGCAGGTCCGGGACTCTGGTCGGAGATACGCAGTATTTT. Encoded protein: CASRSGTLVGDTQYF.

This clonotype was detected only a few times. The CDR3 loop reads CASLTRDEQFF. The DNA for the CDR3 is TGTGCCAGCCTGACCCGCGATGAGCAGTTCTTC. The rearrangement uses TRBV12-3 or TRBV12-4 and TRBJ2-1; D uncertain. V lost 8 bases and J 8 bases, leaving 10 bases between the germline ends. This CDR3 region has 11 residues.

This clonotype was counted only a few times. The chain is built from TRBV12-3 or TRBV12-4 and TRBJ2-1, with 9 bases matching TRBD1. V shed 5 bases and J 6 bases; nucleotides not matched to a gene: 2. The CDR3 consists of 13 residues. The CDR3 loop reads CASSGDRANEQFF. In DNA, the CDR3 is TGTGCCAGCAGTGGGGACAGGGCCAATGAGCAGTTCTTC.

Turning to this clonotype: Sequence at one end of the junction differs from germline and may be a read error. The chain is built from TRBV5-1 and TRBJ1-1; a possible D gene is TRBD1 (6 bases). This CDR3 comprises 14 residues. The V gene's germline CDR1 is SGHRS and CDR2 YFSETQ. CDR3 residues: CASSWSGAQAEASF. CDR3 sequence (DNA): TGCGCCAGCAGCTGGTCAGGGGCACAAGCTGAAGCTTCCTTT. The variable domain in full, completed from reference TRBV5-1 and TRBJ1-1, reads KAGVTQTPRYLIKTRGQQVTLSCSPISGHRSVSWYQQTPGQGLQFLFEYFSETQRNKGNFPGRFSGRQFSNSRSEMNVSTLELGDSALYLCASSWSGAQAEASFGQGTRLTVV.

This clonotype has just a few counts. The rearrangement uses TRBV20-1 and TRBJ2-3; TRBD2 matches at 7 bases. The J segment lost 1 base and the V segment lost 6 bases, leaving 7 bases of the junction unmatched. CDR1 DFQATT and CDR2 SNEGSKA come from the germline V gene (reference sequence). The CDR3 consists of 14 residues. CDR3 in amino acids: CSAAGTTRTDTQYF. As DNA, the CDR3 is TGCAGTGCAGCCGGGACTACGCGCACAGATACGCAGTATTTT.

This chain uses TRBV15 with TRBJ2-6, with 8 bases that match TRBD1. The germline CDR1 and CDR2 sequences are LNHNV and YYDKDF (reference sequence). The junction had 3 bases not matched to a gene; V was cut back by 1 base and J by 1 base. The CDR3 has 17 amino acids. Here the CDR3 reads CATSRGTGTSGANVLTF. DNA of the CDR3: TGTGCCACCAGCAGAGGGACAGGGACTTCTGGGGCCAACGTCCTGACTTTC.

This clonotype was seen more than once but under ten times. This chain links TRBV4-1 with TRBJ2-5; D is undetermined. The germline V gene encodes CDR1 MGHRA and CDR2 YSYEKL. The CDR3 consists of 14 residues. The V end was cut by 4 bases, the J end by 4 bases, with 13 bases between. DNA of the CDR3: TGCGCCAGCAGCCTACCACAATCTGGAGAGACCCAGTACTTC. Its protein is CASSLPQSGETQYF.

A few counts support this clonotype. This sequence joins TRBV6-2 or TRBV6-3 and TRBJ1-2; D ambiguous. V was pared by 6 bases and J by 2 bases, with 16 bases between. CDR1 MNHEY and CDR2 SVGEGT come from the germline V gene. The CDR3 contains 15 residues. CDR3 protein: CASSRPFGINYGYTF. As DNA, the CDR3 is TGTGCCAGCAGCCGTCCTTTTGGAATCAACTATGGCTACACCTTC.

The rearrangement links TRBV5-5 to TRBJ1-4; 10 positions match TRBD1. V was pared by 5 bases and J by 0 bases, with 4 bases of the junction left unmatched. CDR3 length equals 16 residues. Germline V gene data show CDR1 as SGHKS and CDR2 as YYEKEE (reference sequence). CDR3 DNA: TGTGCCAGCAGTTATGGACAGGGGGCAACTAATGAAAAACTGTTTTTT. It specifies CASSYGQGATNEKLFF. The whole variable domain, remainder taken from reference TRBV5-5 and TRBJ1-4, is DAGVTQSPTHLIKTRGQQVTLRCSPISGHKSVSWYQQVLGQGPQFIFQYYEKEERGRGNFPDRFSARQFPNYSSELNVNALLLGDSALYLCASSYGQGATNEKLFFGSGTQLSVL.

V usage is TRBV7-6 and J usage is TRBJ2-2, with D possibly being TRBD1 (6 bases). V was shortened by 2 bases and J by 7 bases, with 17 bases between the two germline ends. The CDR3 extends over 16 amino acids. From germline, CDR1 is SGHVS and CDR2 FNYEAQ. CDR3 protein: CASSLRAGEGSGELFF. CDR3 sequence (DNA): TGTGCCAGCAGCTTACGGGCAGGGGAAGGGAGCGGGGAGCTGTTTTTT.

The CDR3: CASSNYPPDEQFF. CDR3 nucleotide sequence: TGTGCCAGCAGTAATTATCCCCCAGATGAGCAGTTCTTC. The V and J genes are TRBV6-2 or TRBV6-3 and TRBJ2-1; D is uncertain. From germline, CDR1 is MNHEY and CDR2 SVGEGT. V shed 5 bases and J shed 8 bases, with 13 bases lying between them. The CDR3 length is 13 residues.

This clonotype was picked up a small number of times. The V and J genes are TRBV4-1 and TRBJ1-2; D uncertain. Germline V gene sequence: CDR1 MGHRA, CDR2 YSYEKL. CDR3 length: 19 residues. Trimming left V 3 bases short and J 5 bases short, with 28 bases between. The CDR3, as DNA: TGCGCCAGCAGCCAGAAAGGGATTGGTGACCTCCAAGAGTTATATGGCTACACCTTC. It specifies CASSQKGIGDLQELYGYTF.

In its sample, this clonotype was seen a few times. CDR3 DNA sequence: TGCGCCAGCAGCCAAGTTGCATGGGACAGACACACAGATACGCAGTATTTT. Its protein product is CASSQVAWDRHTDTQYF. This chain uses TRBV4-3 with TRBJ2-3; 7 bases align to TRBD1. Germline CDR1 reads LGHNA; CDR2 reads YSLEER. The CDR3 contains 17 residues. V trimming: 1 base; J trimming: 2 bases; junction bases outside the gene matches: 9.

This clonotype was seen repeatedly, ten times or more. The gene calls are TRBV6-4 and TRBJ2-1, with unresolved D. Trimming took off 0 bases at V and 5 bases at J, with 11 bases between the two ends. Germline V gives CDR1 MRHNA, CDR2 SNTAGT. The CDR3 is 15 residues long. The CDR3 nucleotides are TGTGCCAGCAGTGACTCGCCCCTTTCCGACAATGAGCAGTTCTTC. This encodes CASSDSPLSDNEQFF.

The chain couples TRBV20-1 to TRBJ2-1; 7 positions match TRBD2. The CDR3 runs to 15 residues. Germline V lookup: CDR1 DFQATT, CDR2 SNEGSKA (reference sequence). This CDR3 is CSGRIAGSSYNEQFF. DNA for the CDR3: TGCAGCGGAAGGATAGCGGGTAGCTCCTACAATGAGCAGTTCTTC.

Many counts were recorded for this clonotype. V is TRBV29-1 and J is TRBJ1-1, with TRBD1 matching 7 bases. After removal of 3 bases from V and 5 bases from J, the junction contained 6 bases not matched to a gene. The germline V gene encodes CDR1 SQVTM and CDR2 ANQGSEA. The CDR3 sequence is 13 residues long. CDR3 DNA: TGCAGCGTTGATCAGGGGGAAGGAACTGAAGCTTTCTTT. Its protein product is CSVDQGEGTEAFF.

This clonotype was counted only a few times. The chain has TRBV2 and TRBJ2-7; 8 nucleotides line up with TRBD1. V gave up 1 base and J gave up 1 base; unmatched junction bases: 3. The CDR3 covers 15 residues. Germline V gives CDR1 SNHLY, CDR2 FYNNEI. As DNA, the CDR3 is TGTGCCAGCAGTGAAGGGGACAGGTTTTCCTACGAGCAGTACTTC. It encodes CASSEGDRFSYEQYF.

This chain joins TRBV6-6 and TRBJ1-1; the match to TRBD1 covers 9 bases. This CDR3 has 10 residues. After removal of 8 bases from V and 11 bases from J, the junction contained 3 bases not matched to a gene. The germline V gene encodes CDR1 MNHNY and CDR2 SVGAGI (reference sequence). This CDR3 is CASGTGWAFF. DNA of the CDR3: TGTGCCAGCGGGACAGGGTGGGCTTTCTTT.

The chain joins TRBV7-9 to TRBJ2-1, with 7 positions matching TRBD1. The CDR3 sequence is 13 residues long. The germline gives CDR1 SEHNR, CDR2 FQNEAQ (reference sequence). V shed 3 bases, J shed 7 bases, and the junction held 3 bases outside the gene matches. CDR3 nucleotides: TGTGCCAGCAGCTTGACAGGGAGTAATGAGCAGTTCTTC. Amino acids: CASSLTGSNEQFF.

This clonotype has more than one count but fewer than ten. The J gene is TRBJ2-1, the V gene TRBV7-2; TRBD2 might be the D (5 bases). This CDR3 has 13 residues. The V gene's germline CDR1 is SGHTA and CDR2 FQGNSA. The V gene lost 5 bases and the J gene lost 9 bases, with 14 bases spanning the gap. Written as DNA, the CDR3 is TGTGCCAGCAGCATGGGTGCGGGCAGTGAGCAGTTCTTC. This translates into CASSMGAGSEQFF.

This chain connects TRBV12-3 or TRBV12-4 to TRBJ1-2; D is possibly TRBD1 (6 bases). V shed 7 bases and J shed 0 bases, with 15 bases lying between them. CDR3 length: 15 amino acids. The CDR3 region is CASNKGGGSNYGYTF. For the CDR3, the DNA is TGTGCCAGCAACAAGGGGGGGGGATCTAACTATGGCTACACCTTC.

This chain links TRBV7-8 with TRBJ2-3; D uncertain. Per germline, CDR1 SGHVS and CDR2 FQNEAQ. Trimming removed 5 bases at V and 5 bases at J, with 14 bases between. The CDR3 has 14 amino acids. The CDR3 region has the DNA TGTGCCAGCAGCCAGAGTACGGCGAAAGATACGCAGTATTTT. Translation: CASSQSTAKDTQYF.

This clonotype was found many times. The J gene is TRBJ2-3, the V gene TRBV5-1; TRBD1 matches 8 bases. Losses at the gene ends were 4 bases for V and 3 bases for J; bases not matched to a gene: 7. The germline CDR1 and CDR2 sequences are SGHRS and YFSETQ. The CDR3 is 15 residues long. The DNA for the CDR3 is TGCGCCAGCAGCCGGACAGGGCTTCAGACAGATACGCAGTATTTT. It codes for CASSRTGLQTDTQYF.

The chain recombines TRBV12-3 or TRBV12-4 with TRBJ2-7; 8 nucleotides agree with TRBD1. J lost 0 bases, V lost 3 bases, and 13 bases had no gene match. This CDR3 has 18 amino acids. The CDR3 region has the DNA TGTGCCAGCAGTTTCCGATCGTATTTGGGACAGGACTCCTACGAGCAGTACTTC. Its protein product is CASSFRSYLGQDSYEQYF.

This clonotype was observed a few times. The chain links TRBV7-9 to TRBJ2-7; 7 bases are shared with TRBD1. CDR1 and CDR2 (germline): SEHNR, FQNEAQ (reference sequence). This CDR3 is built from 15 residues. With V trimmed by 1 base and J by 0 bases, 3 bases remained unmatched. The CDR3: CASSLGTGASYEQYV. The CDR3 DNA follows: TGTGCCAGCAGCTTAGGTACAGGGGCCTCCTACGAGCAGTACGTC.